This T cell receptor (beta chain) was identified in a study of shared clonotypes between healthy human individuals. CD45RO-negative CD8 cells positively selected for CCR7 made up the naive population, which excluded terminally differentiated effector memory CD45RA+ cells. The data were produced by immunoSEQ multiplex PCR, yet TCRdb's version contains in-frame clones alone and is incomplete. The top ten hold 0.9% to 1.5% of the sample, which has about 2 million clones, over 85% seen once. V gave up 0 bases and J gave up 4 bases; unmatched junction bases: 8. CDR3 length: 18 amino acids. Germline V gives CDR1 SGHRS, CDR2 YFSETQ.

This chain joins TRBV5-1 and TRBJ1-4; 11 bases fit TRBD1. Material for sequencing was naive CD8+ T cells sorted from blood. This clonotype originated in a young man in good health. The CDR3 coding sequence is TGCGCCAGCAGCTTGGCCTTGGGACAGGGGGAGTTTAATGAAAAACTGTTTTTT. This codes for CASSLALGQGEFNEKLFF. Full variable domain (rest looked up from reference TRBV5-1 and TRBJ1-4): KAGVTQTPRYLIKTRGQQVTLSCSPISGHRSVSWYQQTPGQGLQFLFEYFSETQRNKGNFPGRFSGRQFSNSRSEMNVSTLELGDSALYLCASSLALGQGEFNEKLFFGSGTQLSVL.